This TCR beta chain was profiled in a study of human T cells and chemical hapten exposure. Overall study context: After 6 days, upper back 0.01% DPC patch tests were scored. Whole-study findings and limits: TCRs above 1 in 1000 frequency did not change with DPC sensitization.

Each CDR3 protein is one row after TCRdb ran MiXCR on the RACE reads. Seen here are around 50,000 distinct CDR3 sequences, about 10% observed once, and the top ten hold 1.5% to 2%. The CDR3 spans 14 residues. V was clipped by 6 bases and J by 4 bases; unmatched bases: 6. The germline V gene has CDR1 MNHNS and CDR2 SASEGT. Noted time point: patch test 2, 6 weeks after DPC sensitization. Treatment defined: therapeutic diphenylcyclopropenone sensitization with weekly scalp DPC. Participating donors were patients with alopecia, aged 18 to 70 years, considered appropriate candidates for DPC. This clonotype has a count of ten or more. The antigen is not known.

This clonotype was obtained from a woman between 45 and 65 years old with alopecia areata. Some clones in this sample may be carry-over from other donors' samples. The input for sequencing was whole blood, taken in connection with sensitization to the hapten diphenylcyclopropenone (DPC). This chain links TRBV6-1 with TRBJ1-2; 9 bases align to TRBD1. The CDR3, as DNA: TGTGCCAGCAGAAAGACAGGGGGTATCTATGGCTACACCTTC. Translation: CASRKTGGIYGYTF.